Each of the 28 T cell receptor beta chains below was sequenced from the same sample in a study of T cells in localized non-small cell lung cancer. Produced via immunoSEQ multiplex PCR; TCRdb's table is partial and in-frame only. This table has about 79,000 clones, about 83% appearing once. The sequenced sample was peripheral blood, obtained before any cancer treatment. Receptors were obtained from an older female donor with stage I lung adenocarcinoma.

The chain carries TRBV5-1 and TRBJ2-1; D tentatively reads TRBD1 or TRBD2 (6 bases each). This CDR3 is built from 19 residues. Trimming shortened V by 3 bases and J by 2 bases, and 24 bases separated the two germline ends. From germline, CDR1 is SGHRS and CDR2 YFSETQ. The CDR3 reads CASSSLPVGGPTTYNEQFF. The CDR3 DNA follows: TGCGCCAGCAGCTCCCTCCCGGTTGGGGGGCCCACTACCTACAATGAGCAGTTCTTC.

J is TRBJ2-1 and V is TRBV9; the match to TRBD2 covers 11 bases. This CDR3 has 16 residues. Per the germline V gene, CDR1 is SGDLS and CDR2 is YYNGEE. V shed 0 bases, J shed 9 bases, and the junction held 8 bases outside the gene matches. The CDR3, as DNA: TGTGCCAGCAGCGTAGTAGCGGGGGGGCTTCTTGTTGAGCAGTTCTTC. This gives the protein CASSVVAGGLLVEQFF.

The chain carries TRBV5-8 and TRBJ2-6, with D possibly being TRBD1 or TRBD2 (5 bases each). The CDR3 extends over 16 amino acids. V lost 4 bases to trimming and J lost 0 bases, with 11 bases between them. CDR1 and CDR2 from the germline V gene are SGHTS and YDEGEE. This chain's CDR3 is CASSTGRPSGANVLTF. In DNA, the CDR3 is TGTGCCAGCAGCACGGGACGGCCCTCTGGGGCCAACGTCCTGACTTTC. The full variable domain, its missing parts supplied by reference TRBV5-8 and TRBJ2-6, is EAGVTQSPTHLIKTRGQQATLRCSPISGHTSVYWYQQALGLGLQFLLWYDEGEERNRGNFPPRFSGRQFPNYSSELNVNALELEDSALYLCASSTGRPSGANVLTFGAGSRLTVL.

This clone was seen a single time. This chain connects TRBV5-1 to TRBJ1-2; D gene unclear. Germline V gene data show CDR1 as SGHRS and CDR2 as YFSETQ. This CDR3 is 14 amino acids long. Trimming removed 0 bases from V and 7 bases from J, with 13 bases in between. CDR3 loop: CASSLELVPGGYTF. The CDR3 nucleotides read TGCGCCAGCAGCTTGGAGTTGGTCCCCGGTGGCTACACCTTC.

The chain employs TRBV6-5 and TRBJ1-2, with D possibly TRBD1 on 5 matching bases. Germline CDR1 MNHEY, CDR2 SVGAGI. V was shortened by 4 bases and J by 11 bases, with 11 bases between the two germline ends. This CDR3 region has 11 residues. CDR3: CASSSSGWYTF. The CDR3 DNA sequence: TGTGCCAGCAGTTCCTCAGGGTGGTACACCTTC.

J is TRBJ1-2 and V is TRBV7-8; 8 bases map to TRBD1. The J segment lost 8 bases and the V segment lost 5 bases, leaving 10 bases of the junction unmatched. In germline, CDR1 is SGHVS, CDR2 FQNEAQ. The CDR3 contains 14 residues. CDR3 coding DNA: TGTGCCAGCAGCCCCGGACAGGGTAAAACCGGCTACACCTTC. Amino acid sequence: CASSPGQGKTGYTF.

This clone was found once. V gene TRBV2 combines with J gene TRBJ1-2; 8 bases agree with TRBD1. The CDR3 length is 14 residues. CDR1 is SNHLY, CDR2 FYNNEI, per germline. Losses at the gene ends were 6 bases for V and 7 bases for J; bases not matched to a gene: 10. The CDR3 reads CASRALQGVGGYTF. The CDR3 coding sequence is TGTGCCAGCAGAGCCCTACAGGGGGTGGGTGGCTACACCTTC.

The rearrangement joins TRBV5-6 to TRBJ1-2; the D is unclear. Germline V CDR1 and CDR2: SGHDT, YYEEEE. The CDR3 is 12 amino acids. V was shortened by 0 bases and J by 8 bases, with 8 bases between the two germline ends. DNA of the CDR3: TGTGCCAGCAGCTTGGCCGCGGGGGGCTACACCTTC. It encodes CASSLAAGGYTF.

The rearrangement joins TRBV2 to TRBJ2-7, with a weak D call TRBD2 (5 bases). V was trimmed by 5 bases and J by 0 bases, leaving 17 bases between them. Germline-derived CDR1 and CDR2 are SNHLY and FYNNEI. The CDR3 totals 16 residues. CDR3 coding DNA: TGTGCCAGCAGTCTTCTTTCCGGGATAAGCTCCTACGAGCAGTACTTC. Protein: CASSLLSGISSYEQYF. The variable domain in full, completed from reference TRBV2 and TRBJ2-7, reads EPEVTQTPSHQVTQMGQEVILRCVPISNHLYFYWYRQILGQKVEFLVSFYNNEISEKSEIFDDQFSVERPDGSNFTLKIRSTKLEDSAMYFCASSLLSGISSYEQYFGPGTRLTVT.

The chain combines TRBV2 with TRBJ2-2; 8 nucleotides align to TRBD1. V lost 6 bases, J lost 7 bases, and 7 bases stayed unmatched. The CDR3 totals 14 residues. Germline CDR1 SNHLY, CDR2 FYNNEI. CDR3 loop: CASSTGGGGGELFF. The CDR3 DNA reads as TGTGCCAGCAGCACAGGGGGAGGTGGCGGGGAGCTGTTTTTT.

The chain couples TRBV27 to TRBJ2-3; D is ambiguous. Trimming removed 2 bases at V and 7 bases at J, with 16 bases between. The CDR3 loop spans 15 amino acids. Germline values: CDR1 MNHEY, CDR2 SMNVEV (reference sequence). The DNA of the CDR3 is TGTGCCAGCAGTTTAAAACCCGGAGCTACTAATACGCAGTATTTT. Its protein product is CASSLKPGATNTQYF.

The gene calls are TRBV5-4 and TRBJ1-5, with D tentatively TRBD1 (6 bases). V lost 2 bases and J lost 7, with 10 bases in between. Germline V gene sequence: CDR1 SGHNT, CDR2 YYREEE (reference sequence). The CDR3 spans 13 residues. CDR3 DNA: TGTGCCAGCAGCTTCGGGGGCGGGCAGCCCCAGCATTTT. Amino acid sequence: CASSFGGGQPQHF.

The genes are TRBV5-4 and TRBJ1-3; weak D call: TRBD1 (5 bases). Trimming took 4 bases from V and 8 from J, leaving 13 bases between them. Germline V gene sequence: CDR1 SGHNT, CDR2 YYREEE (reference sequence). This CDR3 comprises 13 residues. CDR3 in amino acids: CASSPGPDYTIYF. The DNA of the CDR3 is TGTGCCAGCAGCCCGGGACCGGATTACACCATATATTTT.

The chain carries TRBV19 and TRBJ1-4; D gene unclear. The V gene lost 3 bases and the J gene lost 7 bases, with 12 bases spanning the gap. This CDR3 is 14 amino acids long. Germline V gene data show CDR1 as LNHDA and CDR2 as SQIVND (reference sequence). CDR3 DNA sequence: TGTGCCAGTAGTATGGCTGGGATTGGTGAAAAACTGTTTTTT. This translates into CASSMAGIGEKLFF.

This chain uses TRBV5-6 with TRBJ2-1; 7 bases are a match to TRBD2. Trimming removed 0 bases from V and 10 bases from J; junction bases left unmatched: 7. Germline loops: CDR1 SGHDT, CDR2 YYEEEE. The CDR3 extends over 14 amino acids. CDR3 sequence: CASSLGYVRGEQFF. CDR3 in DNA: TGTGCCAGCAGCTTGGGTTATGTGCGGGGGGAGCAGTTCTTC.

CDR3 loop: CASLDRGVDQPQHF. The CDR3 bases are TGTGCCAGTCTGGACAGGGGAGTGGATCAGCCCCAGCATTTT. The chain is built from TRBV19 and TRBJ1-5, with TRBD1 matching 9 bases. Per the germline V gene, CDR1 is LNHDA and CDR2 is SQIVND (reference sequence). V dropped 8 bases and J dropped 5; count of bases not matched to a gene: 7. This CDR3 comprises 14 residues. Using reference TRBV19 and TRBJ1-5 for the parts outside the CDR3, the full variable domain is DGGITQSPKYLFRKEGQNVTLSCEQNLNHDAMYWYRQDPGQGLRLIYYSQIVNDFQKGDIAEGYSVSREKKESFPLTVTSAQKNPTAFYLCASLDRGVDQPQHFGDGTRLSIL.

The chain joins TRBV14 to TRBJ2-2; D perhaps matches TRBD1 (5 bases). Trimming removed 5 bases from V and 3 bases from J, with 10 bases in between. The CDR3 totals 14 residues. Germline assignment: CDR1 SGHDN and CDR2 FVKESK. The CDR3 is CASSNFRDTGELFF. CDR3 bases: TGTGCCAGCAGCAATTTCAGGGACACCGGGGAGCTGTTTTTT.

This clone was observed once. V is TRBV27 and J is TRBJ1-4; D gene ambiguous. The germline gives CDR1 MNHEY, CDR2 SMNVEV (reference sequence). V lost 3 bases and J lost 5, with 10 bases in between. The CDR3 is made up of 14 amino acids. The DNA of the CDR3 is TGTGCCAGCAGTTTGGCAGGACTCAATGAAAAACTGTTTTTT. This codes for CASSLAGLNEKLFF.

This chain joins TRBV7-2 and TRBJ1-2, with 9 bases lining up with TRBD1. Germline values: CDR1 SGHTA, CDR2 FQGNSA. This CDR3 is 16 amino acids long. V gave up 5 bases and J gave up 5 bases; unmatched junction bases: 12. The chain's CDR3 is CASSTNRDRVRYGYTF. The CDR3 region has the DNA TGTGCCAGCAGCACCAACCGGGACAGGGTGAGGTATGGCTACACCTTC.

The V gene is TRBV19, the J gene TRBJ2-5; tentatively, D is TRBD2 (7 bases). The CDR3 spans 17 residues. Trimming took off 5 bases at V and 2 bases at J, with 21 bases between the two ends. Per germline, CDR1 LNHDA and CDR2 SQIVND (reference sequence). The DNA for the CDR3 is TGTGCCAGTAGTCCCCACGGGGCGGGGGCCCGACAAGAGACCCAGTACTTC. Translated: CASSPHGAGARQETQYF.

J is TRBJ2-7 and V is TRBV7-2, with 7 positions matching TRBD1. V trimming: 1 base; J trimming: 2 bases; junction bases outside the gene matches: 5. CDR1 and CDR2 (germline): SGHTA, FQGNSA. The CDR3 has 15 residues. The CDR3 nucleotides read TGTGCCAGCAGCTTAGAGGGGACAGACCCCTACGAGCAGTACTTC. Its protein product is CASSLEGTDPYEQYF.

The J gene is TRBJ2-1, the V gene TRBV2; 13 nucleotides agree with TRBD2. This CDR3 is 14 amino acids long. V lost 3 bases and J lost 13; bases outside the gene matches: 6. In germline, CDR1 is SNHLY, CDR2 FYNNEI. The CDR3 loop is CASSDGLAGDKQFF. The CDR3 DNA is TGTGCCAGCAGTGACGGACTAGCGGGGGATAAACAGTTCTTC.

This rearrangement joins TRBV7-9 to TRBJ2-1, with a possible D match to TRBD1 (5 bases). The germline CDR1 and CDR2 sequences are SEHNR and FQNEAQ (reference sequence). This CDR3 contains 14 residues. V was clipped by 6 bases and J by 0 bases, with 9 bases between them. The chain's CDR3 is CASRHRSSYNEQFF. Here the CDR3 DNA reads TGTGCCAGCAGGCACAGGAGCTCCTACAATGAGCAGTTCTTC.

The chain has TRBV6-5 and TRBJ2-5; 8 bases align to TRBD2. Germline V CDR1 and CDR2: MNHEY, SVGAGI. The CDR3 totals 15 residues. V gave up 6 bases and J gave up 5 bases; unmatched junction bases: 11. CDR3 coding DNA: TGTGCCAGCAGACCGGACCGGGGGGGCCGGGAGACCCAGTACTTC. Encoded protein: CASRPDRGGRETQYF.

The chain links TRBV5-6 to TRBJ2-7; no reliable D call. Germline assignment: CDR1 SGHDT and CDR2 YYEEEE. V dropped 1 base and J dropped 1 base, with 6 bases sitting between them. This CDR3 has 13 amino acids. This CDR3 is CASSLTRSYEQYF. DNA of the CDR3: TGTGCCAGCAGCTTGACCCGGTCCTACGAGCAGTACTTC.

The chain joins TRBV11-3 to TRBJ2-3, with D perhaps assigned TRBD1 or TRBD2 (6 bases each). This CDR3 region has 16 residues. Between the trimmed V and J ends, which lost 5 bases and 3 bases, there was a span of 18 bases. Germline V CDR1 and CDR2: SGHNT, YENEEA. CDR3 sequence reads: CASSLRQAGTTDTQYF. The CDR3, as DNA: TGTGCCAGCAGCCTCCGACAGGCGGGGACGACAGATACGCAGTATTTT.

The CDR3: CASSLGPMNTEAFF. CDR3 bases: TGTGCCAGCAGCTTAGGCCCAATGAACACTGAAGCTTTCTTT. V usage is TRBV7-3 and J usage is TRBJ1-1; the D is unclear. V dropped 2 bases and J dropped 0 bases, with 7 bases sitting between them. The germline V gene encodes CDR1 SGHTA and CDR2 FQGTGA. CDR3 length: 14 amino acids.

The chain links TRBV7-8 to TRBJ1-1; perhaps TRBD1 as D (5 bases). V shed 5 bases and J shed 3 bases, with 16 bases lying between them. CDR1 SGHVS and CDR2 FQNEAQ come from the germline V gene. The CDR3 covers 15 residues. CDR3 in amino acids: CASSPGTGWDTEAFF. The CDR3 DNA sequence: TGTGCCAGCAGCCCGGGGACGGGCTGGGACACTGAAGCTTTCTTT.